The 31 T cell receptor beta chains listed next were all sequenced from one sample in a study of cytomegalovirus exposure and HLA in healthy donors. The PCR ran on 60 Vbeta and 13 Jbeta primers. TCRdb keeps only in-frame clones here, not all; method: immunoSEQ multiplex PCR. The data show approximately 60,000 clones, about 80% seen once. Material: PBMCs. The receptor set was obtained from a man aged 40-49 years in good health and CMV-seronegative.

This clone was detected only once. The rearrangement links TRBV13 to TRBJ1-3; no clear D. The CDR3 is 14 residues long. V lost 5 bases to trimming and J lost 3 bases, with 11 bases between them. Germline CDR1 reads PRHDT; CDR2 reads FYEKMQ (reference sequence). The CDR3 region is CASSLSAFGNTIYF. The CDR3 coding sequence is TGTGCCAGCAGCCTAAGTGCATTTGGAAACACCATATATTTT. Drawing the rest from reference TRBV13 and TRBJ1-3, the complete variable domain is AAGVIQSPRHLIKEKRETATLKCYPIPRHDTVYWYQQGPGQDPQFLISFYEKMQSDKGSIPDRFSAQQFSDYHSELNMSSLELGDSALYFCASSLSAFGNTIYFGEGSWLTVV.

This chain joins TRBV5-1 and TRBJ2-5; D might be TRBD1 (7 bases). V dropped 5 bases and J dropped 4 bases, with 15 bases sitting between them. The CDR3 consists of 14 residues. Germline V gene lookup returns CDR1 SGHRS and CDR2 YFSETQ. In DNA, the CDR3 is TGCGCCAGCAGTCAGGCAGGGGGAGGAGAGACCCAGTACTTC. It yields the protein CASSQAGGGETQYF.

The table lists this clone with a few counts. The chain joins TRBV5-6 to TRBJ2-1; TRBD1 aligns across 8 bases. Germline CDR1 and CDR2: SGHDT and YYEEEE. The CDR3 spans 15 residues. V lost 5 bases, J lost 4 bases, and 8 bases stayed unmatched. The CDR3 DNA sequence: TGTGCCAGCAGACTGGCGGACAGGGCTTACAATGAGCAGTTCTTC. This gives the protein CASRLADRAYNEQFF.

The chain combines TRBV7-9 with TRBJ2-1; perhaps TRBD1 as D (6 bases). The length of the CDR3 is 13 residues. The germline V gene has CDR1 SEHNR and CDR2 FQNEAQ (reference sequence). V was cut by 7 bases and J by 8 bases, with 15 bases left in between. CDR3 DNA: TGTGCCAGCAACCGACAGGTCTTAGATGAGCAGTTCTTC. Translation gives CASNRQVLDEQFF.

The J gene is TRBJ2-7, the V gene TRBV7-2, with 15 nucleotides matching TRBD2. CDR3 length: 15 residues. The ends lost 5 bases at V and 4 bases at J; junction bases unmatched: 3. Germline CDR1 SGHTA, CDR2 FQGNSA. CDR3 nucleotides: TGTGCCAGCAGCGCGGGACTAGCGGGGGGATACGAGCAGTACTTC. This codes for CASSAGLAGGYEQYF.

The count of this clone is one. V is TRBV28 and J is TRBJ1-5; 7 positions agree with TRBD1. CDR1 and CDR2 from the germline V gene are MDHEN and SYDVKM. The CDR3 consists of 15 residues. V lost 7 bases to trimming and J lost 5 bases; unmatched junction nucleotides: 11. The CDR3 sequence is CASTLRQGWYQPQHF. The CDR3 DNA is TGTGCCAGCACCCTTAGACAGGGATGGTATCAGCCCCAGCATTTT.

CDR3 in amino acids: CAISEGTGDSDEQFF. CDR3 sequence (DNA): TGTGCCATCAGTGAGGGGACAGGGGACTCTGATGAGCAGTTCTTC. This chain connects TRBV10-3 to TRBJ2-1; 10 nucleotides agree with TRBD1. The length of the CDR3 is 15 residues. The V and J ends lost 2 bases and 8 bases, in that order; junction bases with no gene match: 6. CDR1 ENHRY and CDR2 SYGVKD come from the germline V gene.

V gene TRBV28 combines with J gene TRBJ1-2; D might be TRBD1 (6 bases). The germline gives CDR1 MDHEN, CDR2 SYDVKM. Between the trimmed V and J ends, which lost 5 bases and 3 bases, there was a span of 13 bases. There are 14 residues in the CDR3. CDR3 amino acids: CASSIHTGHYGYTF. CDR3 DNA sequence: TGTGCCAGCAGTATACACACAGGGCACTATGGCTACACCTTC.

This sequence joins TRBV19 and TRBJ2-5; 8 bases align to TRBD2. The CDR3 runs to 15 residues. With V trimmed by 4 bases and J by 0 bases, 4 bases remained unmatched. Per the germline V gene, CDR1 is LNHDA and CDR2 is SQIVND (reference sequence). The CDR3 DNA sequence: TGTGCCAGTAGTACCGGGGGGGCGTACCAAGAGACCCAGTACTTC. Its translation is CASSTGGAYQETQYF.

The rearrangement links TRBV19 to TRBJ1-5; 10 nucleotides agree with TRBD1. CDR3 size: 17 residues. Losses at the gene ends were 3 bases for V and 2 bases for J; bases not matched to a gene: 7. From germline, CDR1 is LNHDA and CDR2 SQIVND (reference sequence). CDR3 residues: CASSIGTGVSGNQPQHF. As DNA, the CDR3 is TGTGCCAGTAGTATCGGGACAGGGGTTTCGGGCAATCAGCCCCAGCATTTT.

The chain carries TRBV10-3 and TRBJ2-7; D may be TRBD1 (5 bases). Germline CDR1 reads ENHRY; CDR2 reads SYGVKD. Trimming cost V 3 bases and J 2 bases, with 11 bases left between them. The CDR3 consists of 14 residues. The DNA of the CDR3 is TGTGCCATCAGTGAACCCCAGGGAACCTACGAGCAGTACTTC. The encoded protein is CAISEPQGTYEQYF.

The V gene is TRBV2, the J gene TRBJ2-6; D is possibly TRBD1 (5 bases). V dropped 6 bases and J dropped 1 base, with 7 bases sitting between them. Germline lookup yields CDR1 SNHLY and CDR2 FYNNEI. The CDR3 is 14 amino acids. The CDR3 reads CASRQASGANVLTF. Written as DNA, the CDR3 is TGTGCCAGCAGACAGGCGTCTGGGGCCAACGTCCTGACTTTC. Drawing the rest from reference TRBV2 and TRBJ2-6, the complete variable domain is EPEVTQTPSHQVTQMGQEVILRCVPISNHLYFYWYRQILGQKVEFLVSFYNNEISEKSEIFDDQFSVERPDGSNFTLKIRSTKLEDSAMYFCASRQASGANVLTFGAGSRLTVL.

V is TRBV5-4 and J is TRBJ2-2; 7 bases match TRBD2. V shed 4 bases, J shed 5 bases, and the junction held 14 bases outside the gene matches. CDR3 size: 17 residues. Germline V gene sequence: CDR1 SGHNT, CDR2 YYREEE (reference sequence). CDR3 sequence (DNA): TGTGCCAGCAGCCCACTACATACTAGCGTCCGGACCGGGGAGCTGTTTTTT. Amino acid sequence: CASSPLHTSVRTGELFF.

V and J are TRBV14 and TRBJ2-5; a possible D gene is TRBD1 (6 bases). The germline V gene encodes CDR1 SGHDN and CDR2 FVKESK. The CDR3 is made up of 18 amino acids. The V end lost 0 bases, the J end lost 5 bases, and 22 bases lay between the germline ends. The CDR3 coding sequence is TGTGCCAGCAGCCAAGATCGACAGACCGGGACACCTCCGGAGACCCAGTACTTC. Amino acid sequence: CASSQDRQTGTPPETQYF.

This sequence joins TRBV11-2 and TRBJ1-1; perhaps TRBD1 as D (5 bases). V was cut by 5 bases and J by 1 base, with 8 bases left in between. The germline V gene has CDR1 SGHAT and CDR2 FQNNGV. There are 13 residues in the CDR3. For the CDR3, the DNA is TGTGCCAGCAGCCTTCAGGGGAACACTGAAGCTTTCTTT. Its protein is CASSLQGNTEAFF.

In this sample, this clone turned up a few times. V usage is TRBV6-1 and J usage is TRBJ2-7, with 8 bases identical to TRBD1. The germline gives CDR1 MNHNS, CDR2 SASEGT. V lost 5 bases to trimming and J lost 2 bases; unmatched junction nucleotides: 2. This CDR3 comprises 13 residues. The CDR3 loop is CASSRTGTYEQYF. The DNA for the CDR3 is TGTGCCAGCAGTCGGACAGGGACCTACGAGCAGTACTTC.

CDR3 amino acids: CASSLAPGGGASGELFF. The CDR3 DNA follows: TGCGCCAGCAGCTTGGCTCCGGGCGGGGGGGCCTCCGGGGAGCTGTTTTTT. The chain has TRBV5-1 and TRBJ2-2; 9 bases align to TRBD2. The J segment lost 6 bases and the V segment lost 0 bases, leaving 9 bases of the junction unmatched. This CDR3 has 17 amino acids. In germline, CDR1 is SGHRS, CDR2 YFSETQ.

This chain uses TRBV18 with TRBJ1-5, with D unclear. The CDR3 consists of 13 residues. Germline loops: CDR1 KGHSH, CDR2 LQKENI. V was clipped by 6 bases and J by 4 bases, with 10 bases between them. The CDR3 region is CASSQEKNQPQHF. The CDR3 DNA follows: TGTGCCAGCTCGCAGGAAAAGAATCAGCCCCAGCATTTT.

The CDR3 coding sequence is TGTGCCAGCAGTGGAGGACTAGTAACAGATACGCAGTATTTT. Encoded protein: CASSGGLVTDTQYF. The V call is TRBV6-1, the J call TRBJ2-3; 7 bases map to TRBD2. There are 14 residues in the CDR3. The V and J ends lost 4 bases and 3 bases, in that order; junction bases with no gene match: 4. Germline loops: CDR1 MNHNS, CDR2 SASEGT.

The chain combines TRBV18 with TRBJ1-1; TRBD1 matches at 9 bases. The CDR3 length is 18 residues. Germline CDR1 is KGHSH and CDR2 is LQKENI. The J segment lost 4 bases and the V segment lost 3 bases, leaving 15 bases of the junction unmatched. This CDR3 is CASSPPVPGQGSGTEAFF. DNA of the CDR3: TGTGCCAGCTCACCTCCTGTCCCGGGACAGGGATCGGGCACTGAAGCTTTCTTT.

V is TRBV6-6 and J is TRBJ1-4; D not resolved. With 4 bases removed from V and 5 bases from J, the gap between germline ends came to 14 bases. CDR1 MNHNY and CDR2 SVGAGI come from the germline V gene (reference sequence). This CDR3 comprises 15 residues. The CDR3, as DNA: TGTGCCAGCAGTTCGCCCGGGGAGGCGAATGAAAAACTGTTTTTT. Encoded protein: CASSSPGEANEKLFF.

This clone was counted a few times. J is TRBJ1-5 and V is TRBV5-4, with TRBD1 identical over 9 bases. The CDR3 consists of 17 residues. The ends lost 7 bases at V and 4 bases at J; junction bases unmatched: 15. CDR1 is SGHNT, CDR2 YYREEE, per germline (reference sequence). CDR3 residues: CASGPEGTGTYNQPQHF. CDR3 nucleotides: TGTGCCAGCGGACCCGAGGGGACAGGGACCTATAATCAGCCCCAGCATTTT.

The J gene is TRBJ2-5, the V gene TRBV7-2; D is possibly TRBD2 (7 bases). The CDR3 runs 15 residues. CDR1 is SGHTA, CDR2 FQGNSA, per germline. V was shortened by 3 bases and J by 2 bases, with 13 bases between the two germline ends. The CDR3 is CASSLGEGVQETQYF. The CDR3 region has the DNA TGTGCCAGCAGCTTGGGGGAGGGGGTTCAAGAGACCCAGTACTTC.

The chain links TRBV5-4 to TRBJ1-5; D not resolved. Germline V gene sequence: CDR1 SGHNT, CDR2 YYREEE (reference sequence). V lost 0 bases to trimming and J lost 9 bases, with 10 bases between them. This CDR3 has 13 amino acids. The CDR3 region is CASSLDGSPPQHF. DNA of the CDR3: TGTGCCAGCAGCTTGGACGGGAGCCCGCCCCAGCATTTT.

V and J are TRBV11-2 and TRBJ2-5; D possibly corresponds to TRBD1 (6 bases). The better agreement between TRBJ2-7 and the DNA end casts doubt on the J call. This CDR3 has 13 residues. In germline, CDR1 is SGHAT, CDR2 FQNNGV. CDR3 DNA sequence: TGTGCCAGCAGCTTACTACAGGGCTACGAGCAGTACTTC. Its translation: CASSLLQGYEQYF.

The chain combines TRBV29-1 with TRBJ2-3; 8 bases agree with TRBD1. Looked up from germline, CDR1 is SQVTM and CDR2 is ANQGSEA. Unmatched junction bases numbered 8, after V lost 3 bases and J lost 6 bases. CDR3 length: 14 amino acids. CDR3 amino acids: CSVDPGQGKDTQYF. CDR3 sequence (DNA): TGCAGCGTTGACCCCGGACAGGGAAAGGATACGCAGTATTTT.

The CDR3 is CASSSSSYEQYF. CDR3 DNA sequence: TGCGCCAGCAGCTCGTCTTCCTACGAGCAGTACTTC. The chain is built from TRBV5-1 and TRBJ2-7; D call uncertain. V shed 3 bases and J shed 1 base, with 5 bases lying between them. CDR1 is SGHRS, CDR2 YFSETQ, per germline. The CDR3 is 12 residues long.

This chain links TRBV7-9 with TRBJ2-1, with 9 bases lining up with TRBD1. The CDR3 has 12 residues. From germline, CDR1 is SEHNR and CDR2 FQNEAQ (reference sequence). V trimming: 8 bases; J trimming: 4 bases; junction bases outside the gene matches: 0. The CDR3, as DNA: TGTGCCAGCGGGACAGGGTACAATGAGCAGTTCTTC. Its protein product is CASGTGYNEQFF.

Only one count was recorded for this clone. V gene TRBV29-1 combines with J gene TRBJ2-4; 9 bases fit TRBD1. After removal of 2 bases from V and 0 bases from J, the junction contained 5 bases not matched to a gene. CDR1 SQVTM and CDR2 ANQGSEA come from the germline V gene. This CDR3 is 16 amino acids long. The CDR3 coding sequence is TGCAGCGTTGAACAGTGGACAGGGGTAGCCAAAAACATTCAGTACTTC. As protein: CSVEQWTGVAKNIQYF.

The rearrangement uses TRBV7-9 and TRBJ2-1; 8 nucleotides match TRBD2. The V segment lost 3 bases and the J segment 5 bases; nucleotides outside the gene matches: 6. The CDR3 runs 15 residues. Germline V gene data show CDR1 as SEHNR and CDR2 as FQNEAQ (reference sequence). The CDR3 bases are TGTGCCAGCAGCTTTATAGCGGGGCAGAACAATGAGCAGTTCTTC. Its protein product is CASSFIAGQNNEQFF.

This clone occurred once. The CDR3 DNA is TGCGCCAGCAAAGACAGCCGGAACACTGAAGCTTTCTTT. Residues: CASKDSRNTEAFF. The chain combines TRBV10-2 with TRBJ1-1; a weak D match, TRBD1 (5 bases). V was cut by 7 bases and J by 1 base, with 10 bases left in between. Per the germline V gene, CDR1 is WSHSY and CDR2 is SAAADI. CDR3 size: 13 residues.